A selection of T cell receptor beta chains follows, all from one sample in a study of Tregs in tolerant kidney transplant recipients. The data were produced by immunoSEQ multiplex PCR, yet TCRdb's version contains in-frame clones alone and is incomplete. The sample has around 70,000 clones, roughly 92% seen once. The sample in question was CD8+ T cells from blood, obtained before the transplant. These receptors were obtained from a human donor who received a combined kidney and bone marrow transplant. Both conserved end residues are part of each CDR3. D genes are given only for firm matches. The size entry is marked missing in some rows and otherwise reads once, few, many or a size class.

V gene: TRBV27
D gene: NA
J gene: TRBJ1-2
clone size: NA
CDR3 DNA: TGTGCCAGCAGTCCACAGGAGAACTATGGCTACACCTTC
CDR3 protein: CASSPQENYGYTF

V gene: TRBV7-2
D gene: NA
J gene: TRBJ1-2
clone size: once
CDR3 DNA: TGTGCCAGCACCCCCGGGGGCTATGGCTACACCTTC
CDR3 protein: CASTPGGYGYTF

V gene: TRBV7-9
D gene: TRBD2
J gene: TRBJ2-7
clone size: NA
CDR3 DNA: TGTGCCAGCAGCTTAGCGGGGACTAGCGGAACCTACGAGCAGTACTTC
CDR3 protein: CASSLAGTSGTYEQYF

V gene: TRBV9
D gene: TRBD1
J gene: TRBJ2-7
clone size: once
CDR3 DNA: TGTGCCAGCAGCGAGACAGGGAGTTCGTACGAGCAGTACTTC
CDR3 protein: CASSETGSSYEQYF

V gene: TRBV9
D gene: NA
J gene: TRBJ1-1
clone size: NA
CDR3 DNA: TGTGCCAGCAGCGGACAAGGGGGGGCAAGCACTGAAGCTTTCTTT
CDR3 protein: CASSGQGGASTEAFF

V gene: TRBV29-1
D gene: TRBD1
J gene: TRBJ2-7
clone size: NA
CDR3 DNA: TGCAGCGTCCGGACAGGGCGTTCCTACGAGCAGTACTTC
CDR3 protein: CSVRTGRSYEQYF

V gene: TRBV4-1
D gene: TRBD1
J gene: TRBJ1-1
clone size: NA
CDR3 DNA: TGCGCCAGCAGCCTCCTGGGACAGATGAACACTGAAGCTTTCTTT
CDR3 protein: CASSLLGQMNTEAFF

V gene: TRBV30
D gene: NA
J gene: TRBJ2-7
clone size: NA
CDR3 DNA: TGTGCCTGGAGTGTAAGGCAGGACTACGAGCAGTACTTC
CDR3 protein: CAWSVRQDYEQYF

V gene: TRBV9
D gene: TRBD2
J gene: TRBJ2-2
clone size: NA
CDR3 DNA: TGTGCCAGCAGCACTGGGACTAGCGGTAGGGACGGGGAGCTGTTTTTT
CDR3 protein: CASSTGTSGRDGELFF

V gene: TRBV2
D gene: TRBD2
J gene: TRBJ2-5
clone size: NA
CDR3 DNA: TGTGCCAGCAGGATAGCGGGGGGGAAAGAGACCCAGTACTTC
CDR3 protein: CASRIAGGKETQYF

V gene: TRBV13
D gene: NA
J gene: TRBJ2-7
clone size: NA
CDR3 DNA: TGTGCCAGCAGCTTTCGCGGGCTCCGCGACGAGCAGTACTTC
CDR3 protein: CASSFRGLRDEQYF

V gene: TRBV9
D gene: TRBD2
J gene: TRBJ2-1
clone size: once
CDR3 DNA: TGTGCCAGCAGCGTTAGCGGGGGGGTCCCCAATGAGCAGTTCTTC
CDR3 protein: CASSVSGGVPNEQFF

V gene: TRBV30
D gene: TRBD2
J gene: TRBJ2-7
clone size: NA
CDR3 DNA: TGTGCCTGGGAGGGGATAGTGACTAGCGGCTCCTACGAGCAGTACTTC
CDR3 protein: CAWEGIVTSGSYEQYF

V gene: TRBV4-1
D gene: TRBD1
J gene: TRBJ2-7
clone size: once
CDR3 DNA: TGCGCCAGCAGCCAAGAGCAGGGGGCTTCCTACGAGCAGTACTTC
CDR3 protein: CASSQEQGASYEQYF

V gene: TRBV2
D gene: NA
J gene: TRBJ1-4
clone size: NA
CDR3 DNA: TGTGCCAGCAGAAGTAGAACTAATGAAAAACTGTTTTTT
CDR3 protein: CASRSRTNEKLFF

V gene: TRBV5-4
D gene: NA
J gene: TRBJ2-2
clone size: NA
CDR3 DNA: TGTGCCAGCAGCTTGGTAGACAGTCCAGGCACCGGGGAGCTGTTTTTT
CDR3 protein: CASSLVDSPGTGELFF

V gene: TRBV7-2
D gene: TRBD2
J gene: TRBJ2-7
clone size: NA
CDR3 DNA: TGTGCCAGCACCGTCCTAGCGGGAGTTGGGTACGAGCAGTACTTC
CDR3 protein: CASTVLAGVGYEQYF

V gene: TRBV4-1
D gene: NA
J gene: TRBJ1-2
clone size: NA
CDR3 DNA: TGCGCCAGCAGCCAAGATACAGGGCACTATGGCTACACCTTC
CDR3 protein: CASSQDTGHYGYTF

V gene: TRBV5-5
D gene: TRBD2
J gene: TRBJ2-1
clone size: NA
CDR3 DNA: TGTGCCAGCAGCCAAGAGTATCTAGCGGGGGGTACCTACAATGAGCAGTTCTTC
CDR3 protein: CASSQEYLAGGTYNEQFF

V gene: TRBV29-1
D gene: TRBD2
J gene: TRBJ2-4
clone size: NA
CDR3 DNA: TGCAGCGGCGGGGGGGGGCTCCCAAACATTCAGTACTTC
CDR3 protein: CSGGGGLPNIQYF

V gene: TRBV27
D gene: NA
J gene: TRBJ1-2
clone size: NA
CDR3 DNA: TGTGCCAGCAGTTTTGCCTACGGAGGCTATGGCTACACCTTC
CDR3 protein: CASSFAYGGYGYTF